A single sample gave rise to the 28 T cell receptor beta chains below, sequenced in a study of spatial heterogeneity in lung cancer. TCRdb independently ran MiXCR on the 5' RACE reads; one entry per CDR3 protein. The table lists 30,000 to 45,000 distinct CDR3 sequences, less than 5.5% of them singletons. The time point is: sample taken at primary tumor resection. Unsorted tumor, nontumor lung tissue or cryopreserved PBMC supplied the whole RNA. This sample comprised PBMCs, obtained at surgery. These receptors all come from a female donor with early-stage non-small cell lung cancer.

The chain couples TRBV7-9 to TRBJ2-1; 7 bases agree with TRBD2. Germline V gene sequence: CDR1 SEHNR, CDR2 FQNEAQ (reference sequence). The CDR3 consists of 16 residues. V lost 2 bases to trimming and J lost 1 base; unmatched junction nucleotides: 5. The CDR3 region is CASSLWGGPSYNEQFF. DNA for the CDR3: TGTGCCAGCAGCTTATGGGGAGGGCCATCCTACAATGAGCAGTTCTTC.

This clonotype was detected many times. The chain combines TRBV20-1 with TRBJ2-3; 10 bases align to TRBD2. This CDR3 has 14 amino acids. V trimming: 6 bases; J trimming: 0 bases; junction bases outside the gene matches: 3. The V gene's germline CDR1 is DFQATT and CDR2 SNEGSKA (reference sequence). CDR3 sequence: CSAPTSGSTDTQYF. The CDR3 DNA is TGCAGTGCCCCGACTAGCGGGAGCACAGATACGCAGTATTTT.

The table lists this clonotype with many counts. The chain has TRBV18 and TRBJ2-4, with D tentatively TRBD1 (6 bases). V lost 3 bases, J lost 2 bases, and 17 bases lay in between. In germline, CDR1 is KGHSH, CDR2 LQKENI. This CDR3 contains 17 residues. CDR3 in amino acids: CASSPLAGTTPKNIQYF. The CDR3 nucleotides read TGTGCCAGCTCACCTCTGGCCGGGACAACGCCCAAAAACATTCAGTACTTC.

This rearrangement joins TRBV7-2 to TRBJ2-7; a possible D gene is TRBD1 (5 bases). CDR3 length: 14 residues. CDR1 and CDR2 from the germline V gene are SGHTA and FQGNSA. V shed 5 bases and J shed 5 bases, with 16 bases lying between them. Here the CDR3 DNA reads TGTGCCAGCAGCCCCGGCAGGGTGTATGACGAGCAGTACTTC. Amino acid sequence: CASSPGRVYDEQYF.

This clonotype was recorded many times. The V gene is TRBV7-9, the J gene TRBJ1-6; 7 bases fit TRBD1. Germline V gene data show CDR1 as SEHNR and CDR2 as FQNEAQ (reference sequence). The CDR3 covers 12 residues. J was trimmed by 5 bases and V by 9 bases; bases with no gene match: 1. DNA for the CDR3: TGTGCCAGTGGACAGGATAATTCACCCCTCCACTTT. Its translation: CASGQDNSPLHF.

CDR3: CSARQPLGTSGNEQFF. The CDR3 coding sequence is TGCAGTGCTAGACAACCGCTAGGGACTAGCGGCAATGAGCAGTTCTTC. V and J are TRBV20-1 and TRBJ2-1; 11 bases are a match to TRBD2. The length of the CDR3 is 16 residues. The germline gives CDR1 DFQATT, CDR2 SNEGSKA (reference sequence). The junction had 9 bases not matched to a gene; V was cut back by 2 bases and J by 6 bases.

The CDR3 sequence is CASSPAGTGIYEQYF. The CDR3, as DNA: TGTGCCAGCTCACCGGCCGGGACAGGGATCTACGAGCAGTACTTC. The J gene is TRBJ2-7, the V gene TRBV18; 9 nucleotides agree with TRBD1. This CDR3 is 15 amino acids long. Germline V lookup: CDR1 KGHSH, CDR2 LQKENI. The junction had 6 bases not matched to a gene; V was cut back by 3 bases and J by 3 bases.

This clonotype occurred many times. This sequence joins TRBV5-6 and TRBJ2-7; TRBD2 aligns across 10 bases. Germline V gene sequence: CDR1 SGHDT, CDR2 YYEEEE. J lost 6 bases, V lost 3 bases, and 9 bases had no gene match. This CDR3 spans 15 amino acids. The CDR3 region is CASSWSGRALSEQYF. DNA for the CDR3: TGTGCCAGCAGCTGGAGCGGGAGGGCCCTATCCGAGCAGTACTTC.

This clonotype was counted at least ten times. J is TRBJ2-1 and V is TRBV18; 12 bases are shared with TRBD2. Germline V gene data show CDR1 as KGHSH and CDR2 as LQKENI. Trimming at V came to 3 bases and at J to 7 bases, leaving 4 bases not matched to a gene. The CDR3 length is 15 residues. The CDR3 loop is CASSPTSGSDNEQFF. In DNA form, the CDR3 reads TGTGCCAGCTCACCGACTAGCGGGAGTGATAATGAGCAGTTCTTC.

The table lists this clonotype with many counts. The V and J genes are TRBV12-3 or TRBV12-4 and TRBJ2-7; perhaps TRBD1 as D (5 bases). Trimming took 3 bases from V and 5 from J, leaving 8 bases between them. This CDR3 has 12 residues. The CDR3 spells CASSFGRDEQYF. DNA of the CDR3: TGTGCCAGCAGTTTCGGCAGGGACGAGCAGTACTTC.

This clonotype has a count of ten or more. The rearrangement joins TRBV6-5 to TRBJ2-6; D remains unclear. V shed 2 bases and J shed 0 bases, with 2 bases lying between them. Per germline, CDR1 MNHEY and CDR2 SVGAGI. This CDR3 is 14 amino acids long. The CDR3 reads CASSYSSGANVLTF. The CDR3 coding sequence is TGTGCCAGCAGTTACAGCTCTGGGGCCAACGTCCTGACTTTC.

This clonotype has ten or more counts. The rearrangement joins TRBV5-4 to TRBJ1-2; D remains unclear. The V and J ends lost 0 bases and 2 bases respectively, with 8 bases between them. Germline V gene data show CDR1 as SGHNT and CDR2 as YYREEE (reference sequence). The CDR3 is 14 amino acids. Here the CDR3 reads CASSLAWANYGYTF. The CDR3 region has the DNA TGTGCCAGCAGCTTGGCCTGGGCCAACTATGGCTACACCTTC.

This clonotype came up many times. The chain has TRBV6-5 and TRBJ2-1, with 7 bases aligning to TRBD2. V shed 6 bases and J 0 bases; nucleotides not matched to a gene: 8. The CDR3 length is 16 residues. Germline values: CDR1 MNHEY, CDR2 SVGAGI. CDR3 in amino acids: CASSPLRGSSYNEQFF. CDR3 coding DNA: TGTGCCAGCAGCCCTCTGCGGGGGAGCTCCTACAATGAGCAGTTCTTC.

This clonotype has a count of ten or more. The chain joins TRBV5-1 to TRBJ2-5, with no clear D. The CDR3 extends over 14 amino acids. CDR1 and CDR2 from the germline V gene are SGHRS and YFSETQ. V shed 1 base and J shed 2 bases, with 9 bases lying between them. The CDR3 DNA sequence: TGCGCCAGCAGCTTGAATTCTTGGCAAGAGACCCAGTACTTC. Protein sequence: CASSLNSWQETQYF.

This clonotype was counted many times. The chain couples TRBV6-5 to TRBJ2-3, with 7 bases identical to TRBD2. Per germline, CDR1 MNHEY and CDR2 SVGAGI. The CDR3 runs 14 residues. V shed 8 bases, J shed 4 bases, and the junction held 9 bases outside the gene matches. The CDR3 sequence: CASQRGERPDTQYF. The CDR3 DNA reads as TGTGCCAGCCAACGGGGGGAGAGGCCAGATACGCAGTATTTT.

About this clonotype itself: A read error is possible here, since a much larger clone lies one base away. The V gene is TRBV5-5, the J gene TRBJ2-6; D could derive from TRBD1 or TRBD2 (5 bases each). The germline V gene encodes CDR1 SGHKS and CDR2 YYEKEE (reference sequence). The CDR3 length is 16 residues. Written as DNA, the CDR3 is TGTGCCAGCAGCTTGCCCGCGGACTCTGGGGCCAGCGTCCTGACTTTC. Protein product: CASSLPADSGASVLTF. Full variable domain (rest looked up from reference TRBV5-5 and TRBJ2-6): DAGVTQSPTHLIKTRGQQVTLRCSPISGHKSVSWYQQVLGQGPQFIFQYYEKEERGRGNFPDRFSARQFPNYSSELNVNALLLGDSALYLCASSLPADSGASVLTFGAGSRLTVL.

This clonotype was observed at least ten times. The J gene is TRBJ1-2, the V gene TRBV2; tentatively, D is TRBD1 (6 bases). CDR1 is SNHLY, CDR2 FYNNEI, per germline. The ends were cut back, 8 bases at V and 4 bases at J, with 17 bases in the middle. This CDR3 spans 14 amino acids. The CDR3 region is CASRTTGGVYGYTF. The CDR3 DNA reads TGTGCCAGCCGGACGACTGGGGGCGTCTATGGCTACACCTTC.

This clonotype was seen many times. CDR3 nucleotides: TGTGCCAGCAGCTTGACGGGACAGGGGTCCTTGACGGCCCTCCACTTT. Translation gives CASSLTGQGSLTALHF. This chain uses TRBV5-5 with TRBJ1-6; 10 bases fit TRBD1. CDR3 length: 16 amino acids. The junction had 12 bases not matched to a gene; V was cut back by 1 base and J by 14 bases. Germline values: CDR1 SGHKS, CDR2 YYEKEE (reference sequence).

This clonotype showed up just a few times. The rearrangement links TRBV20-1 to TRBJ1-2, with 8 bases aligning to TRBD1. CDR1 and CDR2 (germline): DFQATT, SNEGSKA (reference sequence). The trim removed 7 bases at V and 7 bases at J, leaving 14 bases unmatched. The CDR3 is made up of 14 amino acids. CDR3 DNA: TGCAGTGGCCCTCTAGGACAGGGTGAAGGTGGCTACACCTTC. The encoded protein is CSGPLGQGEGGYTF.

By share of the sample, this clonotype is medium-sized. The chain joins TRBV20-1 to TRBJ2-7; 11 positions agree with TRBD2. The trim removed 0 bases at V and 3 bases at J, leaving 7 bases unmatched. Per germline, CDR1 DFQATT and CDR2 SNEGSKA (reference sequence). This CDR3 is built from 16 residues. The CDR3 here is CSARDPLAGEDYEQYF. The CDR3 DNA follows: TGCAGTGCTAGAGATCCACTAGCGGGAGAGGACTACGAGCAGTACTTC.

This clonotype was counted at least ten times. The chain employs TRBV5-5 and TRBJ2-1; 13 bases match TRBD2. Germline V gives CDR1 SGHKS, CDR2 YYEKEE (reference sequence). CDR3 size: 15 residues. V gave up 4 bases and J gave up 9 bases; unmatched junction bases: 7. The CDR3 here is CASSPGTSGKSEQFF. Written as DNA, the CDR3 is TGTGCCAGCAGCCCCGGGACTAGCGGGAAGAGTGAGCAGTTCTTC.

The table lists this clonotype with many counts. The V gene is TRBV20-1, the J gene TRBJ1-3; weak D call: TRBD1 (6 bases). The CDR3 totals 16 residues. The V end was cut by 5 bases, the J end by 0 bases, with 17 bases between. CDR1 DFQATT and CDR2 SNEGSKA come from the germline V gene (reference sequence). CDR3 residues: CSAPPQGSYSGNTIYF. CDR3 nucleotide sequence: TGCAGTGCTCCACCTCAGGGGTCGTACTCTGGAAACACCATATATTTT.

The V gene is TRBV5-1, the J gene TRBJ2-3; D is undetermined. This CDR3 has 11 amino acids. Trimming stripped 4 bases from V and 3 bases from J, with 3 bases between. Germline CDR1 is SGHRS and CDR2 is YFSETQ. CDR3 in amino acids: CASSETDTQYF. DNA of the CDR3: TGCGCCAGCAGCGAAACAGATACGCAGTATTTT.

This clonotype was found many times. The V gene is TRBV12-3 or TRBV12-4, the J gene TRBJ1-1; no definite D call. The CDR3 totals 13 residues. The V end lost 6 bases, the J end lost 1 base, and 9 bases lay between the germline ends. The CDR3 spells CASRQRRNTEAFF. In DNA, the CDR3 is TGTGCCAGCAGGCAGCGGCGGAACACTGAAGCTTTCTTT.

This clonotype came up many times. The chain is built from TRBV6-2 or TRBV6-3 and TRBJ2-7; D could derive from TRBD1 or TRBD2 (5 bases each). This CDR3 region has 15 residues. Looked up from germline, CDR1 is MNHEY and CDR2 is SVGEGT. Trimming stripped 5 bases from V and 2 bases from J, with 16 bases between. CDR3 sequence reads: CASSNYGTLAYEQYF. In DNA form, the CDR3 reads TGTGCCAGCAGTAACTACGGGACGCTTGCCTACGAGCAGTACTTC.

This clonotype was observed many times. CDR3 region: CASSRRPTEAFF. DNA for the CDR3: TGTGCCAGCAGTCGCAGGCCCACTGAAGCTTTCTTT. The chain recombines TRBV25-1 with TRBJ1-1; D is ambiguous. V shed 5 bases and J shed 4 bases, with 8 bases lying between them. From germline, CDR1 is MGHDK and CDR2 SYGVNS. The CDR3 length is 12 residues.

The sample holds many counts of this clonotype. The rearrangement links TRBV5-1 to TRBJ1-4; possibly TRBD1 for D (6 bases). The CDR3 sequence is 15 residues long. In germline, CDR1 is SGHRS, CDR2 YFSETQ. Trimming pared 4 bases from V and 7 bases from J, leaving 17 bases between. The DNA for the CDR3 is TGCGCCAGCAGCCGGTCCGGGGGCGCGGTTGAAAAACTGTTTTTT. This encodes CASSRSGGAVEKLFF. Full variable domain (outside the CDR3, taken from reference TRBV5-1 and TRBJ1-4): KAGVTQTPRYLIKTRGQQVTLSCSPISGHRSVSWYQQTPGQGLQFLFEYFSETQRNKGNFPGRFSGRQFSNSRSEMNVSTLELGDSALYLCASSRSGGAVEKLFFGSGTQLSVL.

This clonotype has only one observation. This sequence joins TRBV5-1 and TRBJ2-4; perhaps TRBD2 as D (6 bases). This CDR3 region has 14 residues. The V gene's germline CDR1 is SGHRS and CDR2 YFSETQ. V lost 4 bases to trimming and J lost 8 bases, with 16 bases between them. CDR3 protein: CASSEGLPGDIQYF. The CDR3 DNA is TGCGCCAGCAGCGAAGGACTCCCGGGGGACATTCAGTACTTC. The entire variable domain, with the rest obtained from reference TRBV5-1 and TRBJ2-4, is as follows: KAGVTQTPRYLIKTRGQQVTLSCSPISGHRSVSWYQQTPGQGLQFLFEYFSETQRNKGNFPGRFSGRQFSNSRSEMNVSTLELGDSALYLCASSEGLPGDIQYFGAGTRLSVL.